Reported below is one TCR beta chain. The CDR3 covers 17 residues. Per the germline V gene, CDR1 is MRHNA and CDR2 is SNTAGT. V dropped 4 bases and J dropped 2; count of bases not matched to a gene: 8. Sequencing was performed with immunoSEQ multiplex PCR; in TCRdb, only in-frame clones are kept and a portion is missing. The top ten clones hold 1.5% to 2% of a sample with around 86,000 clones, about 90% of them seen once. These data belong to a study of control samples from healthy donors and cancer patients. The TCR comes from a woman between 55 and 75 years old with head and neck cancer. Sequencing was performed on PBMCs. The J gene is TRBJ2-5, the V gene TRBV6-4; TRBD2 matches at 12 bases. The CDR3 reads CASSGLAGDSVQETQYF. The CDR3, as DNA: TGTGCCAGCAGTGGACTAGCGGGGGACAGTGTTCAAGAGACCCAGTACTTC.